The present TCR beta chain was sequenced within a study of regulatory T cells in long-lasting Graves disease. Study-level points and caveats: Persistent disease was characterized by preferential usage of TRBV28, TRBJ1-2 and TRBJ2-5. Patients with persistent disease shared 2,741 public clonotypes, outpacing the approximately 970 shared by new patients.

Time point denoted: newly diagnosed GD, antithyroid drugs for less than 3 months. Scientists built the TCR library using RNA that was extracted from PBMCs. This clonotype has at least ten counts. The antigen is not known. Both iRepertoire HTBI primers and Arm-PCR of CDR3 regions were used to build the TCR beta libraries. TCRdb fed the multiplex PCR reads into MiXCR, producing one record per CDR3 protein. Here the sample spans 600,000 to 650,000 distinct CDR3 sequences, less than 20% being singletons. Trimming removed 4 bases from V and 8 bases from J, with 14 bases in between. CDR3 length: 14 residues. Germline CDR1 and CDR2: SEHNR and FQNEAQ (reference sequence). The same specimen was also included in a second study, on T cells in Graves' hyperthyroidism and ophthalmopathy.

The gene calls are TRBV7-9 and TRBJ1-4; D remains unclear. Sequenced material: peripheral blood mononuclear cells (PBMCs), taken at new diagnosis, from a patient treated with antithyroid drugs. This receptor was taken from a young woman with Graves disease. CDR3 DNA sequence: TGTGCCAGCAGCTACGGGGTTGCGGCAGAAAAACTGTTTTTT. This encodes CASSYGVAAEKLFF.